The clone carrying this TCR beta chain was seen more than once but under ten times. The target antigen is unknown. These data come from a study of early T cells in non-severe SARS-CoV-2 infection. Study as a whole: The input, bulk RNA from unsorted whole blood, was sequenced, and chains were unpaired. Study-wide results and caveats: Clonotype matching in VDJdb favored anti-spike CD8 responses and did not capture private and CD4 specificities.

Each single cDNA molecule received a unique molecular identifier. TCRdb analysed the 5' RACE reads with MiXCR anew, one entry per CDR3 protein. Of 46,000 or so distinct CDR3 sequences in the sample, over 3% were seen once. CDR3 length: 12 residues. Germline lookup yields CDR1 SEHNR and CDR2 FQNEAQ (reference sequence). V gave up 1 base and J gave up 7 bases, with 5 bases separating them. The chain has TRBV7-9 and TRBJ2-1; D not resolved. This sequence was found in an adult who was a healthcare worker with PCR-confirmed SARS-CoV-2 infection or an uninfected control (not recorded which). The specimen sequenced was whole blood. The CDR3: CASSLVQNEQFF. In nucleotides, the CDR3 is TGTGCCAGCAGCTTAGTACAGAATGAGCAGTTCTTC.